The 25 T cell receptor beta chains reported below all come from one sample, sequenced in a study of T-cell reconstitution after alpha-beta-depleted transplantation in children. Unique molecular identifiers were used in preparing the TCRbeta library. Each CDR3 protein is one row after TCRdb ran MiXCR on the PCR reads. The sample includes 40,000 to 60,000 distinct CDR3 sequences, around 9% of them seen just once. Source: PBMCs, mostly from graft donor cells, taken 60 days after TCRalphabeta/CD19-depleted stem cell transplant. These receptors originate from a male patient aged 2 to 9 who had a stem cell transplant for chronic granulomatous disease, so the T cells may come from the graft donor.

This clonotype was counted many times. This chain joins TRBV20-1 and TRBJ1-1; D is ambiguous. V was clipped by 5 bases and J by 3 bases, with 10 bases between them. The germline V gene has CDR1 DFQATT and CDR2 SNEGSKA (reference sequence). The CDR3 extends over 12 amino acids. This chain's CDR3 is CSAGRSYTEAFF. CDR3 DNA: TGCAGTGCTGGCCGGTCCTACACTGAAGCTTTCTTT.

This clonotype was counted a few times. This chain connects TRBV7-9 to TRBJ1-1, with D perhaps matching TRBD1 (5 bases). This CDR3 comprises 14 residues. V was trimmed by 3 bases and J by 1 base, leaving 9 bases between them. Germline CDR1 and CDR2: SEHNR and FQNEAQ (reference sequence). CDR3 DNA sequence: TGTGCCAGCAGCTTCGGGGGGGGGAACACTGAAGCTTTCTTT. It specifies CASSFGGGNTEAFF. The whole variable domain, filled in from reference TRBV7-9 and TRBJ1-1, reads DTGVSQNPRHKITKRGQNVTFRCDPISEHNRLYWYRQTLGQGPEFLTYFQNEAQLEKSRLLSDRFSAERPKGSFSTLEIQRTEQGDSAMYLCASSFGGGNTEAFFGQGTRLTVV.

The genes are TRBV14 and TRBJ1-1; D uncertain. The CDR3 extends over 13 amino acids. V lost 1 base and J 3 bases, leaving 6 bases between the germline ends. Germline loops: CDR1 SGHDN, CDR2 FVKESK. The CDR3 here is CASSQGFDTEAFF. CDR3 in DNA: TGTGCCAGCAGCCAAGGTTTCGACACTGAAGCTTTCTTT.

This clonotype has only a few counts. The chain recombines TRBV5-8 with TRBJ2-5; the D gene is possibly TRBD1 (5 bases). V lost 4 bases to trimming and J lost 5 bases, with 15 bases between them. Per the germline V gene, CDR1 is SGHTS and CDR2 is YDEGEE. The CDR3 consists of 14 residues. CDR3 in amino acids: CASSAPGRAETQYF. As DNA, the CDR3 is TGTGCCAGCAGCGCCCCTGGCAGGGCGGAGACCCAGTACTTC.

This clonotype has ten or more counts. The chain is built from TRBV6-2 or TRBV6-3 and TRBJ2-1; D gene ambiguous. The ends were cut back, 4 bases at V and 6 bases at J, with 13 bases in the middle. Germline V gene lookup returns CDR1 MNHEY and CDR2 SVGEGT. The CDR3 sequence is 14 residues long. For the CDR3, the DNA is TGTGCCAGCAGTTCCTCCCGCGACTCCAATGAGCAGTTCTTC. It translates to CASSSSRDSNEQFF.

This clonotype was observed at least ten times. The chain couples TRBV20-1 to TRBJ2-1; 14 positions agree with TRBD2. J gave up 7 bases and V 4 bases, and 9 bases lay outside the gene matches. Looked up from germline, CDR1 is DFQATT and CDR2 is SNEGSKA (reference sequence). This CDR3 region has 16 residues. Here the CDR3 DNA reads TGCAGTGCTACGAAAGGGACTAGCGGGAGTTTGAATGAGCAGTTCTTC. It yields the protein CSATKGTSGSLNEQFF.

This clonotype was seen more than once but under ten times. The chain has TRBV11-2 and TRBJ2-7; no clear D gene. Germline-derived CDR1 and CDR2 are SGHAT and FQNNGV. The CDR3 spans 16 residues. The germline V and J ends were trimmed by 5 bases and 3 bases, with 20 bases remaining between them. DNA for the CDR3: TGTGCCAGCAGCGCCAACCAGTCGCCGTTTTACTACGAGCAGTACTTC. Its translation is CASSANQSPFYYEQYF.

There are many counts of this clonotype. The rearrangement joins TRBV27 to TRBJ2-7; 9 bases are a match to TRBD2. Per germline, CDR1 MNHEY and CDR2 SMNVEV (reference sequence). The CDR3 is 15 residues long. J gave up 3 bases and V 2 bases, and 5 bases lay outside the gene matches. The CDR3 loop reads CASSLRRTSDYEQYF. The CDR3, as DNA: TGTGCCAGCAGTTTAAGGCGGACTAGCGACTACGAGCAGTACTTC.

There are many counts of this clonotype. This rearrangement joins TRBV5-1 to TRBJ2-7, with D tentatively TRBD1 or TRBD2 (6 bases each). The germline V gene has CDR1 SGHRS and CDR2 YFSETQ. CDR3 length: 15 residues. Trimming pared 4 bases from V and 7 bases from J, leaving 21 bases between. The CDR3 sequence: CASSLRDPQGGEQYF. The CDR3, as DNA: TGCGCCAGCAGCCTCCGGGACCCACAAGGGGGGGAGCAGTACTTC.

This clonotype was detected many times. The J gene is TRBJ1-2, the V gene TRBV5-1; the match to TRBD1 covers 8 bases. The germline V gene encodes CDR1 SGHRS and CDR2 YFSETQ. Trimming cost V 3 bases and J 4 bases; bases outside gene matches: 14. CDR3 size: 17 residues. CDR3 nucleotide sequence: TGCGCCAGCAGCTCTTCGACCCTGGGACAGGCCACCTATGGCTACACCTTC. Its translation: CASSSSTLGQATYGYTF.

This clonotype occurred a few times. The chain uses TRBV18 and TRBJ1-5, with 10 bases identical to TRBD1. CDR1 is KGHSH and CDR2 is LQKENI in the germline V gene. The trim removed 1 base at V and 9 bases at J, leaving 6 bases unmatched. The length of the CDR3 is 15 residues. The CDR3 DNA sequence: TGTGCCAGCTCACCACAAAATGGACAGGGGGGGCCCCAGCATTTT. This codes for CASSPQNGQGGPQHF. Variable domain in full (rest from reference TRBV18 and TRBJ1-5): NAGVMQNPRHLVRRRGQEARLRCSPMKGHSHVYWYRQLPEEGLKFMVYLQKENIIDESGMPKERFSAEFPKEGPSILRIQQVVRGDSAAYFCASSPQNGQGGPQHFGDGTRLSIL.

In this sample, this clonotype turned up many times. V usage is TRBV9 and J usage is TRBJ2-1, with unresolved D. V lost 4 bases and J 0 bases, leaving 14 bases between the germline ends. The CDR3 is 16 residues long. Germline V gene data show CDR1 as SGDLS and CDR2 as YYNGEE. CDR3 nucleotide sequence: TGTGCCAGCAGCCAGCTTAGCTCAAGCTCCTACAATGAGCAGTTCTTC. Its protein is CASSQLSSSSYNEQFF.

V usage is TRBV18 and J usage is TRBJ2-3; TRBD2 matches 7 bases. Germline V gene data show CDR1 as KGHSH and CDR2 as LQKENI. This CDR3 contains 14 residues. J was trimmed by 2 bases and V by 4 bases; bases with no gene match: 3. The CDR3 loop reads CASSRAGVTDTQYF. The CDR3 DNA reads TGTGCCAGCTCACGGGCGGGAGTCACAGATACGCAGTATTTT.

This clonotype was observed at least ten times. The rearrangement links TRBV29-1 to TRBJ2-7; D gene uncertain. Germline values: CDR1 SQVTM, CDR2 ANQGSEA. V dropped 4 bases and J dropped 0 bases, with 10 bases sitting between them. There are 13 residues in the CDR3. CDR3 protein: CSVGSGSSYEQYF. The CDR3 DNA reads TGCAGCGTTGGATCCGGCAGCTCCTACGAGCAGTACTTC.

At least ten counts were recorded for this clonotype. The chain uses TRBV7-2 and TRBJ1-2; no definite D call. Trimming shortened V by 5 bases and J by 3 bases, and 10 bases separated the two germline ends. The CDR3 runs 13 residues. Per the germline V gene, CDR1 is SGHTA and CDR2 is FQGNSA. The CDR3 loop reads CASSPVPYYGYTF. The CDR3, as DNA: TGTGCCAGCAGCCCCGTCCCCTACTATGGCTACACCTTC.

This clonotype was detected many times. This sequence joins TRBV12-3 or TRBV12-4 and TRBJ2-5, with a tentative D call TRBD1 (6 bases). Trimming took 5 bases from V and 4 from J, leaving 17 bases between them. The CDR3 has 15 amino acids. The CDR3 DNA follows: TGTGCCAGCAGTCCGGGCCGAACAGGGATAGAGACCCAGTACTTC. Its translation is CASSPGRTGIETQYF.

In its sample, this clonotype was seen many times. The chain uses TRBV5-1 and TRBJ2-2; 13 nucleotides agree with TRBD2. Per germline, CDR1 SGHRS and CDR2 YFSETQ. The CDR3 extends over 15 amino acids. V was pared by 5 bases and J by 9 bases, with 7 bases of the junction left unmatched. CDR3 sequence: CASRRTSGSIRELFF. The CDR3 DNA reads TGCGCCAGCAGAAGGACTAGCGGGAGTATCAGGGAGCTGTTTTTT.

This chain connects TRBV6-4 to TRBJ1-1, with D uncertain. Trimming removed 5 bases at V and 5 bases at J, with 15 bases between. The CDR3 has 14 amino acids. Germline loops: CDR1 MRHNA, CDR2 SNTAGT. As DNA, the CDR3 is TGTGCCAGCAGTCAAAGACTGAGGTGGACTGAAGCTTTCTTT. The encoded protein is CASSQRLRWTEAFF.

This clonotype is labeled as medium-sized. The chain employs TRBV13 and TRBJ2-1; D may be TRBD2 (5 bases). CDR3 length equals 12 residues. Trimming took off 10 bases at V and 6 bases at J, with 13 bases between the two ends. The germline V gene has CDR1 PRHDT and CDR2 FYEKMQ (reference sequence). Written as DNA, the CDR3 is TGTGCCACTGCTGAGGGATCCAATGAGCAGTTCTTC. It specifies CATAEGSNEQFF.

This clonotype has a count of ten or more. The V and J genes are TRBV4-2 and TRBJ2-2; 7 positions agree with TRBD2. V shed 5 bases and J 7 bases; nucleotides not matched to a gene: 16. Germline V CDR1 and CDR2: LGHNA, YNFKEQ. There are 17 residues in the CDR3. The CDR3 DNA reads as TGTGCCAGCAGCGGGAGTTCCGGCGGGAGACGTAACGGGGAGCTGTTTTTT. Its protein is CASSGSSGGRRNGELFF.

There are many counts of this clonotype. The J gene is TRBJ2-7, the V gene TRBV20-1, with 8 bases aligning to TRBD2. Losses at the gene ends were 0 bases for V and 2 bases for J; bases not matched to a gene: 3. CDR1 and CDR2 from the germline V gene are DFQATT and SNEGSKA (reference sequence). CDR3 length equals 14 residues. This CDR3 reads CSAREAGRAYEQYF. DNA of the CDR3: TGCAGTGCTAGAGAAGCCGGGAGGGCCTACGAGCAGTACTTC.

This clonotype was counted only a few times. This chain links TRBV12-3 or TRBV12-4 with TRBJ2-7, with a tentative D call TRBD2 (6 bases). This CDR3 has 14 residues. With 0 bases removed from V and 2 bases from J, the gap between germline ends came to 8 bases. CDR3 sequence: CASSLAGGTYEQYF. The CDR3 DNA reads TGTGCCAGCAGTTTAGCGGGAGGAACCTACGAGCAGTACTTC.

The chain is built from TRBV27 and TRBJ2-7; D is undetermined. CDR1 and CDR2 from the germline V gene are MNHEY and SMNVEV (reference sequence). V was trimmed by 4 bases and J by 3 bases, leaving 4 bases between them. This CDR3 contains 11 residues. Here the CDR3 reads CASSSNYEQYF. The CDR3 DNA reads TGTGCCAGCAGTTCAAACTACGAGCAGTACTTC.

This clonotype was picked up many times. The J gene is TRBJ2-5, the V gene TRBV9, with D possibly TRBD2 on 6 matching bases. This CDR3 contains 15 residues. CDR1 SGDLS and CDR2 YYNGEE come from the germline V gene. The germline V and J ends were trimmed by 4 bases and 2 bases, with 15 bases remaining between them. CDR3 sequence: CASSRETAIQETQYF. CDR3 bases: TGTGCCAGCAGCCGGGAGACAGCAATACAAGAGACCCAGTACTTC.

Many counts were recorded for this clonotype. The chain employs TRBV14 and TRBJ2-1, with TRBD1 matching over 9 bases. The CDR3 consists of 20 residues. V was clipped by 1 base and J by 0 bases; unmatched bases: 13. Germline V lookup: CDR1 SGHDN, CDR2 FVKESK. DNA for the CDR3: TGTGCCAGCAGCCAAGTACCGGGACAGGGTGGCCTAAGCTCCTACAATGAGCAGTTCTTC. The encoded protein is CASSQVPGQGGLSSYNEQFF.